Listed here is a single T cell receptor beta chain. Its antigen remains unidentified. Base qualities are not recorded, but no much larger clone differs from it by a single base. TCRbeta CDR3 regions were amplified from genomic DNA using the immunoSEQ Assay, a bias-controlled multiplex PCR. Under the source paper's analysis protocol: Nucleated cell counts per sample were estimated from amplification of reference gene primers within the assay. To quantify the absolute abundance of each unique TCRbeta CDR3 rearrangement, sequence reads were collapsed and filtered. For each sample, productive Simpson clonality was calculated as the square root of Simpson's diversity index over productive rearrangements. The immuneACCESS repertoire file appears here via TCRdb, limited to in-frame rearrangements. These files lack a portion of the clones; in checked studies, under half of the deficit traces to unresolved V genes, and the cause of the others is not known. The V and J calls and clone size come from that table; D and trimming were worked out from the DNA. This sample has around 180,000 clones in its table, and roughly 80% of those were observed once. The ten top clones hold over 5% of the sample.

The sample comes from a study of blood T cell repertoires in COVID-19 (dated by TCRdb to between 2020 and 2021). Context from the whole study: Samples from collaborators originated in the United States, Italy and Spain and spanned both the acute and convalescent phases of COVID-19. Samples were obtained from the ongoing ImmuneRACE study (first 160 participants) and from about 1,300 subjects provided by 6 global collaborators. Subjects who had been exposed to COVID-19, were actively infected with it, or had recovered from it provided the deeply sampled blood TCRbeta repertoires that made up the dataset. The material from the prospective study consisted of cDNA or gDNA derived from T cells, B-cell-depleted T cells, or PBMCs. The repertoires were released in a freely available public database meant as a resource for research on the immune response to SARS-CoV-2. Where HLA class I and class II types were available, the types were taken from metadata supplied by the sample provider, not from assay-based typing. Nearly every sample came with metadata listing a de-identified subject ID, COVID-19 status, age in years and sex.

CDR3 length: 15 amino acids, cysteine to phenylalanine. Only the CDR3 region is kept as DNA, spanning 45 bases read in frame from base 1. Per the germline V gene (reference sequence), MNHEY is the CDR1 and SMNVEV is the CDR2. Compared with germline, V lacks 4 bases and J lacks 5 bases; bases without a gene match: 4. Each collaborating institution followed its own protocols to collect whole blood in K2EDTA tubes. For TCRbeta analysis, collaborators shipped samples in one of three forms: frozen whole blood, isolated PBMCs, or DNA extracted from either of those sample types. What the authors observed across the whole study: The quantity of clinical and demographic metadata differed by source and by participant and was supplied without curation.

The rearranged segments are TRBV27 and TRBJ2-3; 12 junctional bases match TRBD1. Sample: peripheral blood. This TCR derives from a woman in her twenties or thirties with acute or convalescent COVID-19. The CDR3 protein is CASSSRDRGLDTQYF. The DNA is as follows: TGTGCCAGCAGTTCCCGGGACAGGGGGCTAGATACGCAGTATTTT.